This T cell receptor beta chain is from a study of vaccination and CD4 T cells after COVID-19. Sequencing of cultured CD4+ T cell DNA used the Oncomine TCR Beta short-read assay. MiXCR, run by TCRdb on the PCR reads, gives a single entry per CDR3 protein. The repertoire holds roughly 14,000 distinct CDR3 sequences, approximately 53% seen once, with more than 10% in the top ten. Germline-derived CDR1 and CDR2 are SGHTA and FQGNSA. This CDR3 has 14 amino acids. V lost 3 bases, J lost 4 bases, and 5 bases stayed unmatched. This clonotype was seen more than once but under ten times. Its target is not known. Regarding treatment: 10-day PBMC culture with coronavirus spike peptide pools or control peptides (ViraFEST assay). ViraFEST relied on peptide pools to expand antigen-specific T cells; the TCRs were sequenced afterward.

This TCR was sampled from a human donor who had recovered from COVID-19. The sequencing sample was made of CD4+ T cells from blood, cultured in vitro. This rearrangement joins TRBV7-2 to TRBJ1-2, with 7 positions matching TRBD1. The CDR3 DNA is TGTGCCAGCAGCTTGGCCGGGACAGCCTATGGCTACACCTTC. Its protein product is CASSLAGTAYGYTF.